This T cell receptor (beta chain) was sequenced for a study of cytomegalovirus exposure and HLA in healthy donors. Amplification used 60 Vbeta primers and 13 Jbeta primers. The repertoire was sequenced with immunoSEQ multiplex PCR; TCRdb's copy has only in-frame clones and lacks some. This sample has about 120,000 clones, with 81% found just once. The CDR3 sequence is 17 residues long. Germline-derived CDR1 and CDR2 are MDHEN and SYDVKM. Study results and caveats: With DRB1 most and HLA-C fewest, TCR association rates differed between HLA loci in a later analysis. Analysis performed later found 16,951 TCR beta sequences associated with HLA alleles at 0.05 false discovery rate. Earlier analysis yielded a pattern in which most TCR beta V segments were productive about 87% or about 30% of the time.

In regard to this clone: Its antigen is unknown.

This TCR came from a woman aged 25 to 39 in good health and CMV-seronegative. The rearrangement joins TRBV28 to TRBJ2-5, with D possibly TRBD1 on 5 matching bases. The J call may be wrong; the DNA end is better matched by TRBJ2-7. The sequenced sample was PBMCs. The CDR3 sequence: CASSPRLSGITAYEQYF. CDR3 nucleotides: TGTGCCAGCAGCCCCCGCCTGTCAGGGATTACCGCCTACGAGCAGTACTTC.